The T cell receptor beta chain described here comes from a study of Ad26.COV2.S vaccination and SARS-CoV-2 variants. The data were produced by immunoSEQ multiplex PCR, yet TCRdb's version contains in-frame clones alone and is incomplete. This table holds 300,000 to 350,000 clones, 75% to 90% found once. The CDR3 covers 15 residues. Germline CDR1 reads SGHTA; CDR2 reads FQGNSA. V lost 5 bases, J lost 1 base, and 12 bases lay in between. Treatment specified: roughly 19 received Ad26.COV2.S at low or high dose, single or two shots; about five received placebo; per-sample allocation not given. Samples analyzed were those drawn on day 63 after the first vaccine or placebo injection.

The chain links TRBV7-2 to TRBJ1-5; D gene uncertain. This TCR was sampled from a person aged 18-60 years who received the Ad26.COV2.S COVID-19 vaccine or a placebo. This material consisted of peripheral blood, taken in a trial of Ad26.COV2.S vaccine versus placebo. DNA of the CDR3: TGTGCCAGCAGCCGCTTTAGCACCAGCAATCAGCCCCAGCATTTT. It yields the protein CASSRFSTSNQPQHF.